A selection of T cell receptor beta chains follows, all from one sample in a study of control samples from healthy donors and cancer patients. Profiling relied on immunoSEQ multiplex PCR, and the TCRdb table lists in-frame clones only, not all of them. The sample lists roughly 120,000 clones; approximately 89% were seen once. What was sequenced was blood. These receptors originate from a man in his forties in good health. Each CDR3 is given with its conserved first and last residue. Fields, in order: clone size, J gene, D gene, V gene, CDR3 DNA, CDR3 protein. A D gene is named only where the DNA matches it firmly. Clone size is not always given. Where it is, it says once, few, many or a class for expanded clones.

once,TRBJ2-6,NA,TRBV11-2,TGTGCCAGCAGCTCCGCTGGGGCCAACGTCCTGACTTTC,CASSSAGANVLTF
NA,TRBJ2-3,NA,TRBV28,TGTGCCAGCAGCCAGGACAGCCGCACAGATACGCAGTATTTT,CASSQDSRTDTQYF
NA,TRBJ1-1,NA,TRBV7-9,TGTGCCAGCAGCCCCCGGACAGCTCCTCGAGGGACTGAAGCTTTCTTT,CASSPRTAPRGTEAFF
NA,TRBJ1-1,NA,TRBV5-1,TGCGCCAGCAGCTTGGTTTCTCAGGGTGCGAACACTGAAGCTTTCTTT,CASSLVSQGANTEAFF
NA,TRBJ1-5,NA,TRBV19,TGTGCCAGTAGTATAGATCACGGCAATCAGCCCCAGCATTTT,CASSIDHGNQPQHF
NA,TRBJ1-5,NA,TRBV7-8,TGTGCCAGCAGCTTAGTAGAACAGGGTTATCAGCCCCAGCATTTT,CASSLVEQGYQPQHF
few,TRBJ1-2,NA,TRBV6-6,TGTGCCAGCAGCCTACAGGCTAACTATGGCTACACCTTC,CASSLQANYGYTF
NA,TRBJ2-2,NA,TRBV5-4,TGTGCCAGCAGCTTCGGCAGTCCCACGAACACCGGGGAGCTGTTTTTT,CASSFGSPTNTGELFF
NA,TRBJ1-4,NA,TRBV7-6,TGTGCCAGCAGCCCAGGGTATTCGAACGAAAAACTGTTTTTT,CASSPGYSNEKLFF
NA,TRBJ2-3,TRBD2,TRBV7-9,TGTGCCAGCAGCTCCAAGACTAGCGGGGGGGACACAGATACGCAGTATTTT,CASSSKTSGGDTDTQYF
NA,TRBJ2-1,NA,TRBV5-1,TGCGCCAGCAACCGGGCCCTAGCGAACAATGAGCAGTTCTTC,CASNRALANNEQFF
NA,TRBJ2-5,TRBD1,TRBV12-5,TGTGCTAGTGGCCCGGGACAGGGTTATCAAGAGACCCAGTACTTC,CASGPGQGYQETQYF
NA,TRBJ1-2,TRBD1,TRBV9,TGTGCCAGCAGCCTAACACGGGACAGCGGAACCCCAGACTATGGCTACACCTTC,CASSLTRDSGTPDYGYTF
NA,TRBJ2-6,NA,TRBV5-1,TGCGCCAGCAGCTTAACACCCGCCACAGGGTCTGGGGCCAACGTCCTGACTTTC,CASSLTPATGSGANVLTF
NA,TRBJ1-3,NA,TRBV7-2,TGTGCCAGCAGCGCGGACGAGGCTTCTGGAAACACCATATATTTT,CASSADEASGNTIYF
NA,TRBJ1-2,NA,TRBV19,TGTGCCAGTAGTATATGGTCCAGCCCATGGGGCTACACCTTC,CASSIWSSPWGYTF
NA,TRBJ2-3,NA,TRBV15,TGTGCCACCAGCAGAGATATCTCGGATACGCAGTATTTT,CATSRDISDTQYF
NA,TRBJ2-5,TRBD2,TRBV6-5,TGTGCCAGCAGAGGAGCGGGGGGGTTGGAGACCCAGTACTTC,CASRGAGGLETQYF
NA,TRBJ1-2,NA,TRBV11-2,TGTGCCAGCAGCTTAGACAGAGGGGGCTACACCTTC,CASSLDRGGYTF
NA,TRBJ1-3,TRBD1,TRBV7-9,TGTGCCAGCAGCTCACAGGGGGCGAAAGGAAACACCATATATTTT,CASSSQGAKGNTIYF
few,TRBJ1-5,TRBD1,TRBV6-5,TGTGCCAGCAGCTGGGCAGGGGGGTTCAATCAGCCCCAGCATTTT,CASSWAGGFNQPQHF
NA,TRBJ2-3,TRBD2,TRBV5-1,TGCGCCAGCAGCTTGGGACTAGCAACAGATACGCAGTATTTT,CASSLGLATDTQYF
once,TRBJ2-7,TRBD2,TRBV7-3,TGTGCCAGCAGCCCCCTCGGGGGGGGCTGCTACGAGCAGTACTTC,CASSPLGGGCYEQYF
NA,TRBJ2-3,NA,TRBV11-3,TGTGCCAGCAGCGCTCGACTAGCAGGGGGCACAGATACGCAGTATTTT,CASSARLAGGTDTQYF
NA,TRBJ2-7,TRBD2,TRBV6-6,TGTGCCAGCAGTTACGGGACTAGCGTCTACGAGCAGTACTTC,CASSYGTSVYEQYF